The present entry profiles one T cell receptor (beta chain) with its context. Its antigen is unidentified. The germline V gene encodes CDR1 SGHTA and CDR2 FQGNSA. V was pared by 4 bases and J by 3 bases, with 13 bases between. This CDR3 comprises 14 residues. The entry originates in a study of T cell repertoires in cytomegalovirus infection. TCRdb reprocessed the reads via MiXCR and lists one record per CDR3 protein. The sample carries some 54,000 distinct CDR3 sequences, about 20% recorded once. The input for sequencing was CD8+ T cells from cultured PBMCs, taken from culture after CMV antigen stimulation. This sequence joins TRBV7-2 and TRBJ2-7; D is unclear. The TCR was taken from a human donor in good health (CMV status not recorded). Some clones in this sample may be carry-over from other donors' samples. The CDR3 DNA sequence: TGTGCCAGCAGCTCGAGGAGCCGGATCTACGAGCAGTACTTC. This gives the protein CASSSRSRIYEQYF.